This TCR beta chain was retrieved from a study of blood T cell repertoires in COVID-19 (dated by TCRdb to 2018 to 2021). Describing the broader study: Samples covering the acute and convalescent phases of COVID-19 were provided by collaborators in the United States, Italy and Spain. The prospective study material was composed of cDNA or gDNA derived from T cells, B-cell-depleted T cells, or PBMCs. The dataset comprised deeply sampled blood TCRbeta repertoires from subjects exposed to, actively infected with, or recovered from COVID-19. The repertoires were made available in a free public database intended to serve as a resource for research on the immune response to SARS-CoV-2. Samples came from the ongoing ImmuneRACE study (first 160 participants) plus 1,254 subjects from 6 global collaborators. The sample metadata nearly always contained a de-identified subject ID, COVID-19 status, age in years and sex. Where available, HLA class I and class II types were taken from metadata supplied by the sample provider and were not determined by assay-based typing. Overall study outcomes, separate from this receptor: The amount of clinical and demographic metadata varied by source and participant and was provided uncurated.

Turning to this clone: The clone's antigen remains unknown. No quality values exist for individual bases; no much larger clone is one base distant.

Enrolling through a virtual design, the prospective study's participants ranged in age from roughly 18 to 100 years and lived across 24 United States geographic areas. Cohort assignment in the prospective study relied on participant-reported clinical history from a screening survey and a study questionnaire. For ImmuneRACE Cohort 3, a participant was defined as recovered based on two consecutive negative NP/OP PCR tests, clearance by a healthcare professional, or resolution of symptoms. Mobile phlebotomists in the prospective study collected whole blood, serum and a nasopharyngeal or oropharyngeal swab from every participant. Prospective study participants could optionally give additional blood draws and questionnaires over a roughly 2-month period. Before DNA extraction, blood samples from the prospective study were shipped at room temperature or frozen. The CDR3 runs 16 residues from the cysteine to the phenylalanine. The CDR3 DNA has 48 bases and is translated from base 1. V loses 0 bases, J loses 2 bases, and the germline ends lie 10 bases apart. The CDR1 and CDR2 encoded by the germline V gene are MDHEN and SYDVKM.

TCRbeta CDR3 regions were amplified from genomic DNA by means of the immunoSEQ Assay, a bias-controlled multiplex PCR. In the paper's pipeline: Within the assay, amplification of reference gene primers was used to estimate how many nucleated cells each sample contained. To quantify the absolute abundance of each unique TCRbeta CDR3 rearrangement, sequence reads were collapsed and filtered. For each sample, productive Simpson clonality was calculated as the square root of Simpson's diversity index over productive rearrangements. TCRdb obtained this table from immuneACCESS and retained in-frame rearrangements with V and J assigned. These tables miss some clones; where compared with another copy, unresolved V genes account for less than half of the shortfall, and the remainder is unexplained. The DNA was the basis for D and trimming; V, J and clone size are from that table. Within this sample are around 250,000 clones, with approximately 86% of them counted one time only. The top ten constitute 1.6% of the sample.

The chain was built from TRBV28 and TRBJ2-2; TRBD1 is perhaps the D gene, given 5 matching bases. What was sequenced was PBMCs or T cells enriched from blood (not recorded which). The sequence came from a woman in her forties or fifties who had recovered from COVID-19. The DNA sequence is given as TGTGCCAGCAGTTTATGGGCAGGGCTAAACACCGGGGAGCTGTTTTTT. Its protein reads: CASSLWAGLNTGELFF.